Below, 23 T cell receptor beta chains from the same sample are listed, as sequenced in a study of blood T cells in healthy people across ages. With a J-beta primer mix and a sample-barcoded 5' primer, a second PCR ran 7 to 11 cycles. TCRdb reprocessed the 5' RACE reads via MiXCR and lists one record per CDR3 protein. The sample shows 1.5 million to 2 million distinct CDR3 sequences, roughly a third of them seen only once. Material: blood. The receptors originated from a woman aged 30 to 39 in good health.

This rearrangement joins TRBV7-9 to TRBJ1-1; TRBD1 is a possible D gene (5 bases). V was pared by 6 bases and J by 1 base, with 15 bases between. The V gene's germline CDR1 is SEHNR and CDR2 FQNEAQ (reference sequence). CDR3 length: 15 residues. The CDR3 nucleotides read TGTGCCAGCAGAACGAACTCGGGGCAGAACACTGAAGCTTTCTTT. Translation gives CASRTNSGQNTEAFF.

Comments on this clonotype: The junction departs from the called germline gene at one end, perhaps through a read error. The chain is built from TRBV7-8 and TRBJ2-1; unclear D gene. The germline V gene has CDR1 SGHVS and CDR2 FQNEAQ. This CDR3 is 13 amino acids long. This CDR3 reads CASSQDLSNGQFF. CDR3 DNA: TGTGCCAGCAGCCAAGACTTGTCCAATGGGCAGTTCTTC. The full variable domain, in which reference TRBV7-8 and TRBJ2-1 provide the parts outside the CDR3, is GAGVSQSPRYKVAKRGQDVALRCDPISGHVSLFWYQQALGQGPEFLTYFQNEAQLDKSGLPSDRFFAERPEGSVSTLKIQRTQQEDSAVYLCASSQDLSNGQFFGPGTRLTVL.

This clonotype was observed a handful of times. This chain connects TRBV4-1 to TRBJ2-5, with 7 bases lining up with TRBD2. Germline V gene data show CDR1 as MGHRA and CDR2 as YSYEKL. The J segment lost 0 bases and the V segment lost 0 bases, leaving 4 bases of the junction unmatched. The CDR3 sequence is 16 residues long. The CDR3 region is CASSQDRAGDQETQYF. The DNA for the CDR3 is TGCGCCAGCAGCCAAGATAGGGCGGGGGACCAAGAGACCCAGTACTTC.

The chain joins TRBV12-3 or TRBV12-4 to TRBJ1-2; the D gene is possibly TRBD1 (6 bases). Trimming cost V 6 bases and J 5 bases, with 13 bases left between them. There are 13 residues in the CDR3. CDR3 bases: TGTGCCAGCAGCCCGGGACACGCGTATGGCTACACCTTC. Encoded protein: CASSPGHAYGYTF.

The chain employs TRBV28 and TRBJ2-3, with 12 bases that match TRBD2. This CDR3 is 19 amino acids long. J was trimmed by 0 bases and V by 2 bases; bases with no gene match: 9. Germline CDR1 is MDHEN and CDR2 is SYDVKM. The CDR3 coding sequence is TGTGCCAGCAGTTTAGGGCTAGCGGGAGGGCCAGGAAGCACAGATACGCAGTATTTT. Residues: CASSLGLAGGPGSTDTQYF.

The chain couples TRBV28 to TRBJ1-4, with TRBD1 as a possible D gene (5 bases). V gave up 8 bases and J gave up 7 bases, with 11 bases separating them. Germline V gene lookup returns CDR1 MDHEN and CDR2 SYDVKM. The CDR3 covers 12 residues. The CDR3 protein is CASRGGGEKLFF. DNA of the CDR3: TGTGCCAGCCGCGGGGGGGGTGAAAAACTGTTTTTT.

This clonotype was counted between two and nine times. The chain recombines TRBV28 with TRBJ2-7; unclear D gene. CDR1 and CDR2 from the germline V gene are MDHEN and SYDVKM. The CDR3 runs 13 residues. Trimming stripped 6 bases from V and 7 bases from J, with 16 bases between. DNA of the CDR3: TGTGCCAGCAGACCAGACGGTCTAAGGGAGCAGTACTTC. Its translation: CASRPDGLREQYF. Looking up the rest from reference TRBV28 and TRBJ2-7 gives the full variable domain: DVKVTQSSRYLVKRTGEKVFLECVQDMDHENMFWYRQDPGLGLRLIYFSYDVKMKEKGDIPEGYSVSREKKERFSLILESASTNQTSMYLCASRPDGLREQYFGPGTRLTVT.

CDR3 coding DNA: TGTGCCAGCAGCTTAGACGGAGCTAAGGGTGAAAAACTGTTTTTT. Translating gives CASSLDGAKGEKLFF. The V and J genes are TRBV7-2 and TRBJ1-4, with unresolved D. V was cut by 1 base and J by 7 bases, with 13 bases left in between. Germline V gene sequence: CDR1 SGHTA, CDR2 FQGNSA. The CDR3 length is 15 residues.

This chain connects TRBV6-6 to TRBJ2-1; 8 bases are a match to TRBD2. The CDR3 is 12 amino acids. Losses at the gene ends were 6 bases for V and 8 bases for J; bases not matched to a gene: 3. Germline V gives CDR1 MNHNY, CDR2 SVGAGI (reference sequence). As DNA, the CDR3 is TGTGCCAGCAGCCGACTAGCGCATGAGCAGTTCTTC. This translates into CASSRLAHEQFF.

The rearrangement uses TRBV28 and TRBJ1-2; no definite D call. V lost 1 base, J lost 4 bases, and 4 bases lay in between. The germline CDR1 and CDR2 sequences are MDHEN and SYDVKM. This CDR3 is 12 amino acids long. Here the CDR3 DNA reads TGTGCCAGCAGTTTATCGATCTATGGCTACACCTTC. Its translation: CASSLSIYGYTF.

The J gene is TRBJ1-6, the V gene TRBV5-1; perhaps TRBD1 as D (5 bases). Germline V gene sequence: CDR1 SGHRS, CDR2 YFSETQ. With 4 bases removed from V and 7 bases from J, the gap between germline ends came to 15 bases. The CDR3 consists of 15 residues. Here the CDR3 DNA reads TGCGCCAGCAGCCCGCAGACAGTCGGGAATTCACCCCTCCACTTT. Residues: CASSPQTVGNSPLHF.

The CDR3 DNA reads as TGTGCCAGCAGCTTTTATCGGGCAGGGGGTCCTCAAGAGACCCAGTACTTC. This gives the protein CASSFYRAGGPQETQYF. The J gene is TRBJ2-5, the V gene TRBV7-9; 7 nucleotides agree with TRBD1. The CDR3 has 17 residues. Trimming cost V 3 bases and J 2 bases; bases outside gene matches: 12. Germline CDR1 and CDR2: SEHNR and FQNEAQ (reference sequence). Variable domain in full (rest from reference TRBV7-9 and TRBJ2-5): DTGVSQNPRHKITKRGQNVTFRCDPISEHNRLYWYRQTLGQGPEFLTYFQNEAQLEKSRLLSDRFSAERPKGSFSTLEIQRTEQGDSAMYLCASSFYRAGGPQETQYFGPGTRLLVL.

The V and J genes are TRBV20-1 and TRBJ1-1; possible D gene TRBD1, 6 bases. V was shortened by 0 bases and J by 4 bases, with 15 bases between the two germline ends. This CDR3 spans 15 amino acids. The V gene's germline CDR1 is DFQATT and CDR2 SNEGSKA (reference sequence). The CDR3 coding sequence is TGCAGTGCTAGAGATGTCAGGGGCTCCGCCACTGAAGCTTTCTTT. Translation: CSARDVRGSATEAFF.

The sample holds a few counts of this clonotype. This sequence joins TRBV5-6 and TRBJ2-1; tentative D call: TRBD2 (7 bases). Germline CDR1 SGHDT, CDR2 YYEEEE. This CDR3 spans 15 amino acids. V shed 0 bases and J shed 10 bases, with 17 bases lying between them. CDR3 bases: TGTGCCAGCAGCTTGGGACTAGCTGATAGGGGGGAGCAGTTCTTC. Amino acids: CASSLGLADRGEQFF.

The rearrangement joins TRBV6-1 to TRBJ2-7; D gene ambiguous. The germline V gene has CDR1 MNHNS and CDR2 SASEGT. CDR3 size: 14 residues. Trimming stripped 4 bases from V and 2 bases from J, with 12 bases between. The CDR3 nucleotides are TGTGCCAGCAGTGTGGAGCACTCTCCCTACGAGCAGTACTTC. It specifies CASSVEHSPYEQYF.

The DNA for the CDR3 is TGTGCCAGCAGCTTAGAACGACTAGCGGGAGTATCCAATGAGCAGTTCTTC. As protein: CASSLERLAGVSNEQFF. V and J are TRBV11-2 and TRBJ2-1; TRBD2 matches 12 bases. This CDR3 is built from 17 residues. J lost 6 bases, V lost 0 bases, and 6 bases had no gene match. In germline, CDR1 is SGHAT, CDR2 FQNNGV.

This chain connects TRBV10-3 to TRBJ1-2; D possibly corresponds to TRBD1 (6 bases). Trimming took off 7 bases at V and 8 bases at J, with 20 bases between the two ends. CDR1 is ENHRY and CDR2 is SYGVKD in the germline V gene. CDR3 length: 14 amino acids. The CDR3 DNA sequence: TGTGCCATCACTAACGGTCAGGGGCCCAGGGGCTACACCTTC. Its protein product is CAITNGQGPRGYTF.

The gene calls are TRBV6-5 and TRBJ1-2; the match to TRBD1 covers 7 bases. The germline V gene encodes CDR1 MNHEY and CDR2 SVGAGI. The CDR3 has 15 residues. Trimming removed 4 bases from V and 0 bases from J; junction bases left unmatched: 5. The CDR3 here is CASSCRDRANYGYTF. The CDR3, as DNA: TGTGCCAGCAGTTGCCGGGACAGAGCTAACTATGGCTACACCTTC.

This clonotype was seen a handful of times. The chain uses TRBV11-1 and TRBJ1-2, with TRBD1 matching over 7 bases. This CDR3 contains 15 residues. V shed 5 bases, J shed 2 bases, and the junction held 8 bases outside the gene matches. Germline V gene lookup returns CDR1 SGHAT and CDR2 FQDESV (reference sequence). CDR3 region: CASSETGALNYGYTF. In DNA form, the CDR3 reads TGTGCCAGCAGCGAAACAGGGGCCCTCAACTATGGCTACACCTTC. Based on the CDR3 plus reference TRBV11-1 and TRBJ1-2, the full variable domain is EAEVAQSPRYKITEKSQAVAFWCDPISGHATLYWYRQILGQGPELLVQFQDESVVDDSQLPKDRFSAERLKGVDSTLKIQPAELGDSAMYLCASSETGALNYGYTFGSGTRLTVV.

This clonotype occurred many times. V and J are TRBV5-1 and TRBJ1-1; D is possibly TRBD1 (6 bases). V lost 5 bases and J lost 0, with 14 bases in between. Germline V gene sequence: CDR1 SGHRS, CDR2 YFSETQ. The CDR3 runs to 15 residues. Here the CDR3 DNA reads TGCGCCAGCAGTCGTTCAGGGGACCTGAACACTGAAGCTTTCTTT. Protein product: CASSRSGDLNTEAFF.

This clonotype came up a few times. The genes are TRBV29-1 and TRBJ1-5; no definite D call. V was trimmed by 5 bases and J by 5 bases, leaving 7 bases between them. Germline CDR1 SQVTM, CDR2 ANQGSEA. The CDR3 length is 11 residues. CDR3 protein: CSVYTDQPQHF. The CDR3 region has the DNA TGCAGCGTTTATACCGATCAGCCCCAGCATTTT.

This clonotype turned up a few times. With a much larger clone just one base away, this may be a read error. CDR3 nucleotide sequence: TGTGCCAGCAGCTTAGGGGGGGTCTTCTACGAGCAGTACTTC. Protein: CASSLGGVFYEQYF. This sequence joins TRBV11-3 and TRBJ2-7, with D tentatively TRBD2 (6 bases). This CDR3 is built from 14 residues. The germline CDR1 and CDR2 sequences are SGHNT and YENEEA. V was pared by 1 base and J by 3 bases, with 10 bases between.

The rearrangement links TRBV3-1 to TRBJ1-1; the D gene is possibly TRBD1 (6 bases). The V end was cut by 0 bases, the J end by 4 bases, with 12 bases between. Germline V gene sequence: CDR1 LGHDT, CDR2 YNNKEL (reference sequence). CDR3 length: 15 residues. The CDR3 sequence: CASSQEYRASTEAFF. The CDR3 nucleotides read TGTGCCAGCAGCCAAGAATACAGGGCCTCCACTGAAGCTTTCTTT.